The 12 T cell receptor beta chains reported below all come from one sample, sequenced in a study of beta chain features in type 1 diabetes. Study-wide results and limits: A moderate, significant TCRB CDR3 shortening appeared in type 1 diabetes across four CD4+ subsets.

No antigen has been assigned to these receptors. The entirety of the isolated RNA underwent reverse transcription, so expressed TCRB transcripts were sequenced. TCRdb's table, derived via immunoSEQ multiplex PCR, lists solely in-frame clones and lacks some. The table includes hundreds of thousands of clones, over 12% detected once. The sample comprised naive CD4+ T cells from blood. These receptors all come from a man in his late teens or twenties with type 1 diabetes.

This chain links TRBV30 with TRBJ1-1, with D maybe TRBD1 (6 bases). Germline values: CDR1 GTSNPN, CDR2 SVGIG (reference sequence). Trimming took 4 bases from V and 4 from J, leaving 16 bases between them. This CDR3 has 14 residues. DNA for the CDR3: TGTGCCTGGAACGAGGGGACATCCATCACTGAAGCTTTCTTT. As protein: CAWNEGTSITEAFF.

This clone was seen more than once but under ten times. The chain has TRBV25-1 and TRBJ1-2, with TRBD1 matching over 7 bases. The CDR3 loop spans 14 amino acids. The germline V gene has CDR1 MGHDK and CDR2 SYGVNS. The ends lost 10 bases at V and 3 bases at J; junction bases unmatched: 11. CDR3 residues: CATQGGYSYYGYTF. The DNA of the CDR3 is TGTGCCACTCAAGGGGGCTATTCATACTATGGCTACACCTTC.

This clone showed up just a few times. The chain recombines TRBV7-2 with TRBJ2-1, with 12 bases identical to TRBD2. This CDR3 region has 16 residues. V was clipped by 1 base and J by 8 bases; unmatched bases: 6. Germline CDR1 reads SGHTA; CDR2 reads FQGNSA. In DNA form, the CDR3 reads TGTGCCAGCAGCTTAGTTCCTAGCGGGGGGGGCGATGAGCAGTTCTTC. Amino acid sequence: CASSLVPSGGGDEQFF.

The rearrangement uses TRBV4-2 and TRBJ2-1; the match to TRBD2 covers 12 bases. The germline CDR1 and CDR2 sequences are LGHNA and YNFKEQ. The CDR3 runs 19 residues. The ends lost 3 bases at V and 4 bases at J; junction bases unmatched: 13. CDR3 DNA sequence: TGTGCCAGCAGCCAGACTCTTCTCCGGACTAGCGGGGAATACAATGAGCAGTTCTTC. It codes for CASSQTLLRTSGEYNEQFF.

About this clone: A junction end diverges from the germline sequence, so it may reflect a read error. The chain employs TRBV14 and TRBJ2-2; no definite D call. The germline V gene has CDR1 SGHDN and CDR2 FVKESK. The CDR3 runs 12 residues. The CDR3 protein is CASSQESGELFF. The CDR3 DNA follows: TGTGCCAGCAGTCAAGAGTCCGGGGAGCTGTTTTTT.

CDR3 nucleotides: TGCGCCAGCAGCTTGGAGGGAAACACCATATATTTT. Amino acids: CASSLEGNTIYF. The chain carries TRBV5-1 and TRBJ1-3; D uncertain. Germline-derived CDR1 and CDR2 are SGHRS and YFSETQ. V was pared by 0 bases and J by 4 bases, with 2 bases between. This CDR3 spans 12 amino acids.

This clone was seen a few times. The same CDR3 can be traced to other DNA sequences in this sample. The V call is TRBV30, the J call TRBJ2-1; TRBD2 agrees at 7 bases. V was pared by 8 bases and J by 12 bases, with 25 bases of the junction left unmatched. Germline values: CDR1 GTSNPN, CDR2 SVGIG (reference sequence). The CDR3 totals 16 residues. CDR3 nucleotide sequence: TGTGCCCTTGACGGGGAGGGTCTAGCGGCCTCTTCTAGGCAGTTCTTC. As protein: CALDGEGLAASSRQFF.

The chain recombines TRBV19 with TRBJ1-2; the D gene is possibly TRBD1 (6 bases). Germline CDR1 and CDR2: LNHDA and SQIVND (reference sequence). The CDR3 extends over 15 amino acids. V shed 6 bases and J shed 8 bases, with 22 bases lying between them. CDR3 nucleotides: TGTGCCAGTAGGGTGGCAGGGGAGGCTGGAAGAGGCTACACCTTC. Translating it yields CASRVAGEAGRGYTF.

The V and J genes are TRBV30 and TRBJ2-1; a weak D match, TRBD2 (6 bases). The ends were cut back, 5 bases at V and 3 bases at J, with 8 bases in the middle. From germline, CDR1 is GTSNPN and CDR2 SVGIG (reference sequence). CDR3 length equals 12 residues. For the CDR3, the DNA is TGTGCCTGGGGGGGGAGCTACAATGAGCAGTTCTTC. Amino acids: CAWGGSYNEQFF.

The chain links TRBV7-9 to TRBJ1-4; perhaps TRBD1 as D (5 bases). V was cut by 3 bases and J by 6 bases, with 11 bases left in between. The CDR3 spans 14 residues. The germline gives CDR1 SEHNR, CDR2 FQNEAQ (reference sequence). The CDR3 nucleotides are TGTGCCAGCAGCTTCAGGGATTTTGATGAAAAACTGTTTTTT. As protein: CASSFRDFDEKLFF.

CDR3 nucleotides: TGTGCCAGCAGTACCGGCGGGTCGGACTATGGCTACACCTTC. It yields the protein CASSTGGSDYGYTF. V gene TRBV6-6 combines with J gene TRBJ1-2; D gene ambiguous. The CDR3 is made up of 14 amino acids. V was pared by 5 bases and J by 3 bases, with 13 bases between. From germline, CDR1 is MNHNY and CDR2 SVGAGI (reference sequence).

This rearrangement joins TRBV30 to TRBJ1-3; D unresolved. Per germline, CDR1 GTSNPN and CDR2 SVGIG (reference sequence). V was pared by 3 bases and J by 0 bases, with 6 bases between. This CDR3 has 13 amino acids. The CDR3 region is CAWRHSSGNTIYF. Written as DNA, the CDR3 is TGTGCCTGGAGGCACAGCTCTGGAAACACCATATATTTT.